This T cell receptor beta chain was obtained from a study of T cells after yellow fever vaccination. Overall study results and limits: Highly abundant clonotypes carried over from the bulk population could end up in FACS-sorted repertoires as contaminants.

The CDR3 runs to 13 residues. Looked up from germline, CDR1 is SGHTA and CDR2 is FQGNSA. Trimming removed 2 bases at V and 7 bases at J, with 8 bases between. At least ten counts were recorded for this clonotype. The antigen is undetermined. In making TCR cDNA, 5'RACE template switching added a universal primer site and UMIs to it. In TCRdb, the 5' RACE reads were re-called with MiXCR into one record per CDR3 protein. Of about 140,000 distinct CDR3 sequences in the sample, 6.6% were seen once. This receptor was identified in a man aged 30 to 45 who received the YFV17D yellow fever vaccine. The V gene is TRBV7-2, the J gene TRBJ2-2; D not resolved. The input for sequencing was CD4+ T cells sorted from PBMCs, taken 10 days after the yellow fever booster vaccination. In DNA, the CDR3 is TGTGCCAGCAGCTTAACGGCGGTCGGGGAGCTGTTTTTT. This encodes CASSLTAVGELFF.